One and the same sample provided the 15 T cell receptor beta chains below, sequenced in a study of blood T cells in healthy people across ages. It was with a sample-barcoded 5' primer and a J-beta primer mix that a second PCR of about 6 to 12 cycles was run. Each CDR3 protein is one row after TCRdb ran MiXCR on the 5' RACE reads. The repertoire holds around 1,500,000 distinct CDR3 sequences, with roughly 30% as singletons. Material: blood. The receptor set was obtained from a woman in her thirties in good health.

This clonotype has just a few counts. V gene TRBV20-1 combines with J gene TRBJ2-5; TRBD2 matches at 8 bases. The CDR3 contains 15 residues. CDR1 and CDR2 from the germline V gene are DFQATT and SNEGSKA (reference sequence). V shed 2 bases, J shed 3 bases, and the junction held 8 bases outside the gene matches. The CDR3 DNA is TGCAGTGCTAGACTACCCTCGGGACTAGAAGAGACCCAGTACTTC. Its translation: CSARLPSGLEETQYF.

The chain has TRBV5-1 and TRBJ1-4; no reliable D call. The V gene lost 4 bases and the J gene lost 3 bases, with 7 bases spanning the gap. The CDR3 consists of 13 residues. CDR1 and CDR2 from the germline V gene are SGHRS and YFSETQ. CDR3 DNA sequence: TGCGCCAGCAGCAAGACTCCTAATGAAAAACTGTTTTTT. Translated, it gives CASSKTPNEKLFF.

V is TRBV27 and J is TRBJ2-7; D may be TRBD2 (5 bases). The V gene lost 1 base and the J gene lost 6 bases, with 16 bases spanning the gap. The germline V gene has CDR1 MNHEY and CDR2 SMNVEV (reference sequence). CDR3 size: 15 residues. CDR3 in amino acids: CASSLWSGTVGEQYF. CDR3 coding DNA: TGTGCCAGCAGTTTATGGAGCGGAACAGTGGGCGAGCAGTACTTC.

This clonotype was counted once. A junction end diverges from the germline sequence, so it may reflect a read error. This chain links TRBV9 with TRBJ2-1; possibly TRBD2 for D (5 bases). The CDR3 contains 18 residues. The germline gives CDR1 SGDLS, CDR2 YYNGEE. The CDR3 reads CASSVGSTRGALYNGQFF. The DNA of the CDR3 is TGTGCCAGCAGCGTAGGGTCGACCCGGGGAGCTCTCTACAATGGGCAGTTCTTC.

The chain recombines TRBV24-1 with TRBJ2-1; 7 bases fit TRBD1. Trimming cost V 9 bases and J 4 bases; bases outside gene matches: 2. The CDR3 extends over 12 amino acids. CDR1 and CDR2 (germline): KGHDR, SFDVKD. This CDR3 reads CATQGVYNEQFF. The CDR3 DNA is TGTGCCACCCAGGGGGTTTACAATGAGCAGTTCTTC.

The rearrangement uses TRBV7-3 and TRBJ2-6; D gene uncertain. CDR1 and CDR2 from the germline V gene are SGHTA and FQGTGA. This CDR3 spans 17 amino acids. Between the trimmed V and J ends, which lost 1 base and 0 bases, there was a span of 10 bases. CDR3 in DNA: TGTGCCAGCAGCTTAATACCCTCGAACTCTGGGGCCAACGTCCTGACTTTC. Protein sequence: CASSLIPSNSGANVLTF.

This clonotype came up many times. The chain uses TRBV12-3 or TRBV12-4 and TRBJ2-7; D unresolved. This CDR3 comprises 14 residues. Between the trimmed V and J ends, which lost 5 bases and 5 bases, there was a span of 16 bases. The CDR3 protein is CASSKGPPPNEQYF. The CDR3 coding sequence is TGTGCCAGCAGTAAGGGTCCCCCTCCTAACGAGCAGTACTTC.

This clonotype has a handful of counts. The rearrangement links TRBV5-1 to TRBJ2-2; TRBD1 agrees at 7 bases. CDR1 is SGHRS, CDR2 YFSETQ, per germline. The V segment lost 5 bases and the J segment 5 bases; nucleotides outside the gene matches: 9. This CDR3 has 15 amino acids. CDR3 DNA: TGCGCCAGCAGATACCGAGACAGGGAAACCGGGGAGCTGTTTTTT. Its protein product is CASRYRDRETGELFF.

This clonotype was counted only a few times. The rearrangement links TRBV3-1 to TRBJ1-5, with D possibly matching TRBD1 (6 bases). The length of the CDR3 is 12 residues. The germline V gene has CDR1 LGHDT and CDR2 YNNKEL (reference sequence). Trimming left V 8 bases short and J 7 bases short, with 12 bases between. The CDR3 sequence is CASGGARQPQHF. The CDR3 nucleotides are TGTGCCAGCGGGGGGGCGAGACAGCCCCAGCATTTT.

This clonotype has more than one count but fewer than ten. V and J are TRBV25-1 and TRBJ2-1; tentatively, D is TRBD1 (6 bases). The CDR3 totals 16 residues. CDR1 is MGHDK, CDR2 SYGVNS, per germline. Trimming shortened V by 2 bases and J by 4 bases, and 15 bases separated the two germline ends. The CDR3 sequence: CASSETGSLIYNEQFF. The DNA for the CDR3 is TGTGCCAGCAGTGAAACAGGGTCCCTTATTTACAATGAGCAGTTCTTC.

As concerns this clonotype: At one boundary the junction diverges from the germline segment, which might be a read error. CDR3 protein: CASGLGGFTDTRYF. The DNA for the CDR3 is TGTGCTAGTGGTTTGGGCGGATTCACAGATACGCGGTATTTT. The chain uses TRBV12-5 and TRBJ2-3; unclear D gene. The CDR3 totals 14 residues. CDR1 and CDR2 (germline): LGHNT, FRNRAP.

This clonotype has more than one count but fewer than ten. The rearrangement links TRBV6-5 to TRBJ1-1, with D possibly TRBD1 on 5 matching bases. Trimming cost V 6 bases and J 1 base, with 12 bases left between them. The CDR3 spans 14 residues. Germline lookup yields CDR1 MNHEY and CDR2 SVGAGI. In nucleotides, the CDR3 is TGTGCCAGCAGGGGGCCGGGATCGAACACTGAAGCTTTCTTT. Amino acids: CASRGPGSNTEAFF.

Worth noting for this clonotype: A much more abundant neighbour one base away suggests this may be a read error. The chain has TRBV10-3 and TRBJ2-4; D is ambiguous. Judging by the DNA end, TRBJ2-7 fits better; the J call may be wrong. This CDR3 region has 13 residues. Germline lookup yields CDR1 ENHRY and CDR2 SYGVKD. The CDR3 region has the DNA TGTGCCATCACTATCGGGCCTACCTACGAGCAGTACTTC. Its translation: CAITIGPTYEQYF.

This sequence joins TRBV2 and TRBJ2-5, with D perhaps matching TRBD1 or TRBD2 (5 bases each). The tail of the sequence fits TRBJ2-7 better, so the J call may be wrong. This CDR3 spans 13 amino acids. The germline V gene has CDR1 SNHLY and CDR2 FYNNEI. The CDR3 DNA follows: TGTGCCAGCATTCGGGGCCCCCAGGGCGAGCAGTACTTC. Translating gives CASIRGPQGEQYF.

This clonotype came up many times. This sequence joins TRBV10-3 and TRBJ2-7; tentative D call: TRBD1 (6 bases). Germline V gene data show CDR1 as ENHRY and CDR2 as SYGVKD. V lost 0 bases, J lost 2 bases, and 11 bases lay in between. The CDR3 totals 15 residues. CDR3 coding DNA: TGTGCCATCAGTGAGTCGGACAGAATGACCTACGAGCAGTACTTC. Amino acid sequence: CAISESDRMTYEQYF.